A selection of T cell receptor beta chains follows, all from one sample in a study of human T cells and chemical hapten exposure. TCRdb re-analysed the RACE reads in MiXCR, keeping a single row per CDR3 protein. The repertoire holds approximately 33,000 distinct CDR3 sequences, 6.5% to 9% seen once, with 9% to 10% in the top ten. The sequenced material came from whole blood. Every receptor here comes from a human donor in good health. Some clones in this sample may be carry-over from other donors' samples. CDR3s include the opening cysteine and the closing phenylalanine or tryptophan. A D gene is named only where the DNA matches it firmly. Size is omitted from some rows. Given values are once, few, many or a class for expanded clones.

cdr3_aa: CASMEGPTNEKLFF; cdr3_nt: TGTGCCAGCATGGAGGGTCCAACTAATGAAAAACTGTTTTTT; j_call: TRBJ1-4; v_call: TRBV28; clone_size: few; d_call: .
cdr3_aa: CASKKRSGGDNERFF; cdr3_nt: TGTGCCAGCAAGAAGCGTAGCGGGGGCGACAATGAGCGGTTCTTC; j_call: TRBJ2-1; v_call: TRBV2; clone_size: .; d_call: TRBD2
cdr3_aa: CASAGPNSNQPQHF; cdr3_nt: TGTGCCAGCGCTGGGCCTAATAGCAATCAGCCCCAGCATTTT; j_call: TRBJ1-5; v_call: TRBV6-2/TRBV6-3; clone_size: .; d_call: .
cdr3_aa: CATSSGVDQPQHF; cdr3_nt: TGTGCCACCAGCAGCGGGGTGGATCAGCCCCAGCATTTT; j_call: TRBJ1-5; v_call: TRBV15; clone_size: few; d_call: .
cdr3_aa: CASSERERGSYGYTF; cdr3_nt: TGTGCCAGCAGTGAACGGGAACGGGGGAGCTATGGCTACACCTTC; j_call: TRBJ1-2; v_call: TRBV2; clone_size: many; d_call: .
cdr3_aa: CASSKEQGGKETQYF; cdr3_nt: TGTGCCAGCAGCAAAGAGCAGGGGGGAAAAGAGACCCAGTACTTC; j_call: TRBJ2-5; v_call: TRBV21-1; clone_size: .; d_call: .
cdr3_aa: CASSLGQSGETQYF; cdr3_nt: TGCGCCAGCAGCTTGGGACAGTCAGGGGAGACCCAGTACTTC; j_call: TRBJ2-5; v_call: TRBV5-1; clone_size: .; d_call: .
cdr3_aa: CASSLSTGAAGELFF; cdr3_nt: TGTGCCAGCAGTTTGAGTACAGGGGCGGCCGGGGAGCTGTTTTTT; j_call: TRBJ2-2; v_call: TRBV12-3/TRBV12-4; clone_size: many; d_call: TRBD1
cdr3_aa: CASSLWSSYNEQFF; cdr3_nt: TGTGCCAGCAGTTTATGGAGCTCCTACAATGAGCAGTTCTTC; j_call: TRBJ2-1; v_call: TRBV28; clone_size: .; d_call: .
cdr3_aa: CASTLRTGNQPQHF; cdr3_nt: TGTGCCAGTACCCTGAGGACGGGGAATCAGCCCCAGCATTTT; j_call: TRBJ1-5; v_call: TRBV19; clone_size: few; d_call: .
cdr3_aa: CASSFDGNYGYTF; cdr3_nt: TGTGCCAGCAGTTTTGACGGAAACTATGGCTACACCTTC; j_call: TRBJ1-2; v_call: TRBV12-3/TRBV12-4; clone_size: few; d_call: .
cdr3_aa: CASSSGYEQYF; cdr3_nt: TGTGCCAGCAGTTCAGGGTACGAGCAGTACTTC; j_call: TRBJ2-7; v_call: TRBV12-3/TRBV12-4; clone_size: few; d_call: .
cdr3_aa: CASSLDWGAYEQYF; cdr3_nt: TGTGCCAGCAGCTTAGACTGGGGTGCCTACGAGCAGTACTTC; j_call: TRBJ2-7; v_call: TRBV7-2; clone_size: few; d_call: .
cdr3_aa: CASSLQQRGEKLFF; cdr3_nt: TGTGCCAGCAGCTTACAACAGCGTGGAGAAAAACTGTTTTTT; j_call: TRBJ1-4; v_call: TRBV11-2; clone_size: .; d_call: .
cdr3_aa: CASSLEGAFEKLFF; cdr3_nt: TGTGCCAGCAGTTTAGAGGGGGCGTTTGAAAAACTGTTTTTT; j_call: TRBJ1-4; v_call: TRBV12-3/TRBV12-4; clone_size: .; d_call: TRBD1
cdr3_aa: CAISSGEAGNTIYF; cdr3_nt: TGTGCCATCAGTTCAGGGGAGGCTGGAAACACCATATATTTT; j_call: TRBJ1-3; v_call: TRBV10-3; clone_size: few; d_call: .
cdr3_aa: CASSQDSMQNQPQHF; cdr3_nt: TGCGCCAGCAGCCAAGACTCAATGCAAAATCAGCCCCAGCATTTT; j_call: TRBJ1-5; v_call: TRBV4-3; clone_size: many; d_call: .
cdr3_aa: CASSLTNTGELFF; cdr3_nt: TGTGCCAGCAGCCTCACGAACACCGGGGAGCTGTTTTTT; j_call: TRBJ2-2; v_call: TRBV7-2; clone_size: .; d_call: .
cdr3_aa: CASSPTGGGHGYTF; cdr3_nt: TGTGCCAGCAGCCCCACCGGGGGGGGGCATGGCTACACCTTC; j_call: TRBJ1-2; v_call: TRBV7-2; clone_size: few; d_call: .
cdr3_aa: CSVAPGQGAGYGYNF; cdr3_nt: TGCAGCGTTGCTCCGGGACAGGGAGCCGGCTATGGCTACAACTTC; j_call: TRBJ1-2; v_call: TRBV29-1; clone_size: .; d_call: TRBD1
cdr3_aa: CASRRGGSYEQYF; cdr3_nt: TGTGCCAGCAGGCGAGGTGGCTCCTACGAGCAGTACTTC; j_call: TRBJ2-7; v_call: TRBV6-5; clone_size: many; d_call: .
cdr3_aa: CASSEQDGGWEKLFF; cdr3_nt: TGTGCCAGCAGTGAACAAGACGGAGGGTGGGAAAAACTGTTTTTT; j_call: TRBJ1-4; v_call: TRBV2; clone_size: .; d_call: .
cdr3_aa: CASSPSGNIQYF; cdr3_nt: TGTGCCAGCAGCCCTAGCGGTAACATTCAGTACTTC; j_call: TRBJ2-4; v_call: TRBV14; clone_size: medium-sized; d_call: TRBD2
cdr3_aa: CSAKQAGARETQYF; cdr3_nt: TGCAGTGCTAAGCAGGCAGGGGCGCGGGAGACCCAGTACTTC; j_call: TRBJ2-5; v_call: TRBV20-1; clone_size: many; d_call: .
cdr3_aa: CSVSTSRGTQYF; cdr3_nt: TGCAGCGTCTCGACTAGCAGAGGGACCCAGTACTTC; j_call: TRBJ2-5; v_call: TRBV29-1; clone_size: .; d_call: TRBD2
cdr3_aa: CASSPNEVHEQFF; cdr3_nt: TGTGCCAGCAGCCCAAATGAGGTGCATGAGCAGTTCTTC; j_call: TRBJ2-1; v_call: TRBV2; clone_size: few; d_call: .
cdr3_aa: CSVGETASRNTIYF; cdr3_nt: TGCAGCGTTGGTGAGACAGCCTCTCGGAACACCATATATTTT; j_call: TRBJ1-3; v_call: TRBV29-1; clone_size: few; d_call: .
cdr3_aa: CSVAWGQGPGTEAFF; cdr3_nt: TGCAGCGTTGCTTGGGGCCAGGGGCCGGGCACTGAAGCTTTCTTT; j_call: TRBJ1-1; v_call: TRBV29-1; clone_size: medium-sized; d_call: .
cdr3_aa: CASSLVYRSGVEAFF; cdr3_nt: TGTGCCAGCAGCTTAGTGTATCGGTCAGGGGTTGAAGCTTTCTTT; j_call: TRBJ1-1; v_call: TRBV7-2; clone_size: .; d_call: .
cdr3_aa: CASSPLEAGGFYNEQFF; cdr3_nt: TGTGCCAGTAGTCCCCTAGAGGCGGGAGGGTTTTACAATGAGCAGTTCTTC; j_call: TRBJ2-1; v_call: TRBV19; clone_size: many; d_call: TRBD2
cdr3_aa: CASSLGTIGSPLHF; cdr3_nt: TGTGCCAGCAGTCTGGGGACAATAGGGTCACCCCTCCACTTT; j_call: TRBJ1-6; v_call: TRBV12-3/TRBV12-4; clone_size: .; d_call: .
cdr3_aa: CASSQDLALSGNTIYF; cdr3_nt: TGTGCCAGCAGCCAAGATTTAGCTCTCTCTGGAAACACCATATATTTT; j_call: TRBJ1-3; v_call: TRBV4-2; clone_size: .; d_call: .
cdr3_aa: CASSLRPAGQGRNTIYF; cdr3_nt: TGTGCCAGCAGTTTGAGGCCGGCAGGACAGGGAAGAAACACCATATATTTT; j_call: TRBJ1-3; v_call: TRBV27; clone_size: .; d_call: TRBD1
cdr3_aa: CSVRLAGGQETQYF; cdr3_nt: TGCAGCGTTCGACTAGCGGGAGGACAAGAGACCCAGTACTTC; j_call: TRBJ2-5; v_call: TRBV29-1; clone_size: many; d_call: TRBD2
cdr3_aa: CASSTATNEKLFF; cdr3_nt: TGTGCCAGCAGTACAGCAACTAATGAAAAACTGTTTTTT; j_call: TRBJ1-4; v_call: TRBV6-5; clone_size: many; d_call: .
cdr3_aa: CASSSLAGIDTQYF; cdr3_nt: TGCGCCAGCAGCTCACTAGCGGGGATAGATACGCAGTATTTT; j_call: TRBJ2-3; v_call: TRBV5-1; clone_size: few; d_call: TRBD2
cdr3_aa: CSAREILAVSTDTQYF; cdr3_nt: TGCAGTGCTCGGGAGATACTAGCGGTTAGCACAGATACGCAGTATTTT; j_call: TRBJ2-3; v_call: TRBV20-1; clone_size: many; d_call: TRBD2
cdr3_aa: CASSGLGLARSPPYEQYF; cdr3_nt: TGTGCCAGCAGCGGCCTTGGACTAGCCCGATCCCCGCCATACGAGCAGTACTTC; j_call: TRBJ2-7; v_call: TRBV9; clone_size: .; d_call: TRBD2
cdr3_aa: CASSEGQGNLYEQYF; cdr3_nt: TGTGCCAGCAGTGAGGGACAGGGGAACCTCTACGAGCAGTACTTC; j_call: TRBJ2-7; v_call: TRBV2; clone_size: few; d_call: TRBD1
cdr3_aa: CAISGGGTDTQYF; cdr3_nt: TGTGCCATCAGTGGCGGGGGGACGGATACGCAGTATTTT; j_call: TRBJ2-3; v_call: TRBV10-3; clone_size: many; d_call: TRBD2
cdr3_aa: CASNPGTVSYNEQFF; cdr3_nt: TGTGCCAGCAATCCCGGGACCGTCTCCTACAATGAGCAGTTCTTC; j_call: TRBJ2-1; v_call: TRBV12-3/TRBV12-4; clone_size: many; d_call: .
cdr3_aa: CASSPSVGREVGETQYF; cdr3_nt: TGTGCCAGCAGCCCCTCGGTCGGGCGGGAAGTGGGAGAGACCCAGTACTTC; j_call: TRBJ2-5; v_call: TRBV9; clone_size: few; d_call: .